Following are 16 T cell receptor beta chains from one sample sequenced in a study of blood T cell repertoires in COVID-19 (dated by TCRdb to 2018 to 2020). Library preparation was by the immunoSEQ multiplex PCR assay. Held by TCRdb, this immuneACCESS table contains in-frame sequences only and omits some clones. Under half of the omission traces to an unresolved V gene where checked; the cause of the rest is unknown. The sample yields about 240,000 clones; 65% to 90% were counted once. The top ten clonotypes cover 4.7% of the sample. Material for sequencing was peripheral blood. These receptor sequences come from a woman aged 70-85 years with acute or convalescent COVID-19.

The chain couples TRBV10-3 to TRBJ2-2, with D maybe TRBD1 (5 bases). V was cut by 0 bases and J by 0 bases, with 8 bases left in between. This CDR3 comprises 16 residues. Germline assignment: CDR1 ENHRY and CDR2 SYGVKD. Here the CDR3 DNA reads TGTGCCATCAGTGAGTCGACAGCCCCGAACACCGGGGAGCTGTTTTTT. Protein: CAISESTAPNTGELFF.

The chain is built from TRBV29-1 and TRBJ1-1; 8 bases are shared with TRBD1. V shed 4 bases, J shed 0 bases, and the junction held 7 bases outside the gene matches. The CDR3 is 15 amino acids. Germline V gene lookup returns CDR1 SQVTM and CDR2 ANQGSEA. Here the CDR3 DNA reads TGCAGCGTTGGAGGACAGGGCTTTATGAACACTGAAGCTTTCTTT. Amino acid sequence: CSVGGQGFMNTEAFF.

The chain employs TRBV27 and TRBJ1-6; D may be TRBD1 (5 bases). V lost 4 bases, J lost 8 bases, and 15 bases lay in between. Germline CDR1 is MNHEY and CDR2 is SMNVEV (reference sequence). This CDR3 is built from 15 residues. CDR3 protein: CASSSAEGLYSPLHF. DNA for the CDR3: TGTGCCAGCAGTTCCGCGGAGGGGTTATATTCACCCCTCCACTTT.

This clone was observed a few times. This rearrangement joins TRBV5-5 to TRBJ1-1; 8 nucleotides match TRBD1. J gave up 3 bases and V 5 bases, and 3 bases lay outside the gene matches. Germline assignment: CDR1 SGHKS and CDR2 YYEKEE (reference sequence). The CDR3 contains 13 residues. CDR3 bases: TGTGCCAGCAGTCAGGACAGGGACACTGAAGCTTTCTTT. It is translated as CASSQDRDTEAFF.

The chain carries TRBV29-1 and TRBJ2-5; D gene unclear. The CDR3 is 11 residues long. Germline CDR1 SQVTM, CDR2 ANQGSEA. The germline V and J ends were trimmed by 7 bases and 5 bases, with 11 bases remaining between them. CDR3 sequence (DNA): TGCAGCGAAAAATCACGGGAGACCCAGTACTTC. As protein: CSEKSRETQYF.

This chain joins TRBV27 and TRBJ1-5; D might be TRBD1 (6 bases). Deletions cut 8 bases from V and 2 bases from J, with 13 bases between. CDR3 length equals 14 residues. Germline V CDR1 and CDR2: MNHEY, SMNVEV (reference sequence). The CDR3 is CASVRQAGNQPQHF. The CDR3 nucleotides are TGTGCCAGCGTGAGACAGGCAGGCAATCAGCCCCAGCATTTT.

Here the CDR3 DNA reads TGTGCCAGCTCACCACCTATCGGGACAGGATTCTACAATGAGCAGTTCTTC. This codes for CASSPPIGTGFYNEQFF. V is TRBV18 and J is TRBJ2-1, with TRBD1 identical over 8 bases. The ends lost 0 bases at V and 3 bases at J; junction bases unmatched: 7. Germline V CDR1 and CDR2: KGHSH, LQKENI. This CDR3 region has 17 residues.

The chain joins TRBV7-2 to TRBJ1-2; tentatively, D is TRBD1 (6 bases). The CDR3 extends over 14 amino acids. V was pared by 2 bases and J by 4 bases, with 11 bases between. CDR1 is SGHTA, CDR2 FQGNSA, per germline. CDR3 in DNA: TGTGCCAGCAGCTTAAATAAAGGGGGCTATGGCTACACCTTC. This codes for CASSLNKGGYGYTF.

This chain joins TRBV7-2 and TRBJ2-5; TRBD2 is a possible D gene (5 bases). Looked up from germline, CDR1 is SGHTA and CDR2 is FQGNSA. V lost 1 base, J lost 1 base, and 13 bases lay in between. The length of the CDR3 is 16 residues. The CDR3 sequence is CASSLGSAQSQETQYF. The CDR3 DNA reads TGTGCCAGCAGCTTAGGTAGCGCCCAATCCCAAGAGACCCAGTACTTC.

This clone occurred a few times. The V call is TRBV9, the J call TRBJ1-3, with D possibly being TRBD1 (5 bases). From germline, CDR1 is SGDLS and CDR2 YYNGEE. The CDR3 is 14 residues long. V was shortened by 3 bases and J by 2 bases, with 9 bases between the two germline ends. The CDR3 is CASSGQLAGNTIYF. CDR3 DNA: TGTGCCAGCAGCGGACAGCTAGCTGGAAACACCATATATTTT.

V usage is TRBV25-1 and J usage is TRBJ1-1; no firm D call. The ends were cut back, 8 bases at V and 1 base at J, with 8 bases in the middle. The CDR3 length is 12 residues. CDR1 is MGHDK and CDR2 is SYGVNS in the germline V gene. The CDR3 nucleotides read TGTGCCAGCTCCCGCGGGAACACTGAAGCTTTCTTT. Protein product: CASSRGNTEAFF.

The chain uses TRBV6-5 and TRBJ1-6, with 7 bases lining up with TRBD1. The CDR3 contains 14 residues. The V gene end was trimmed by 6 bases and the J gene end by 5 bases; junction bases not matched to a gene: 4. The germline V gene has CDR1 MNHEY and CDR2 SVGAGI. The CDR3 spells CASRGQLNNSPLHF. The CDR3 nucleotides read TGTGCCAGCAGGGGACAGCTCAATAATTCACCCCTCCACTTT.

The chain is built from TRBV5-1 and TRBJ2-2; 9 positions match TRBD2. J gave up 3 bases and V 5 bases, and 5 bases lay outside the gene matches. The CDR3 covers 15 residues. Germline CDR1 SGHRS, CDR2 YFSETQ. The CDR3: CASRGLARDTGELFF. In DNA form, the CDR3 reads TGCGCCAGCAGAGGACTAGCGAGAGACACCGGGGAGCTGTTTTTT.

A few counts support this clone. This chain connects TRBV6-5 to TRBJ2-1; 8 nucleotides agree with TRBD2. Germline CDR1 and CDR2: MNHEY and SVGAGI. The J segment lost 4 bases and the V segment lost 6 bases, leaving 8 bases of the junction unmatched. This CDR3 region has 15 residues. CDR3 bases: TGTGCCAGCAGAGTTACGGGGGGGCGGTACAATGAGCAGTTCTTC. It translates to CASRVTGGRYNEQFF.

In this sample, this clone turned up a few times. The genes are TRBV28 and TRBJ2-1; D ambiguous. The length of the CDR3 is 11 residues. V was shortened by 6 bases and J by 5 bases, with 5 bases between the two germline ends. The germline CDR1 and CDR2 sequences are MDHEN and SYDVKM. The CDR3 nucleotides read TGTGCCAGCAGCCCGGACAATGAGCAGTTCTTC. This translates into CASSPDNEQFF. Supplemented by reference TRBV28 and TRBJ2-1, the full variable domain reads DVKVTQSSRYLVKRTGEKVFLECVQDMDHENMFWYRQDPGLGLRLIYFSYDVKMKEKGDIPEGYSVSREKKERFSLILESASTNQTSMYLCASSPDNEQFFGPGTRLTVL.

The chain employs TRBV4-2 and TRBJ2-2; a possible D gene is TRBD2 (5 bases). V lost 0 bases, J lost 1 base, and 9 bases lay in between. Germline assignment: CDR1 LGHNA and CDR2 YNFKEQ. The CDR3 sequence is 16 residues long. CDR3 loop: CASSQDHAGNTGELFF. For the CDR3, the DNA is TGTGCCAGCAGCCAAGATCATGCGGGGAACACCGGGGAGCTGTTTTTT.